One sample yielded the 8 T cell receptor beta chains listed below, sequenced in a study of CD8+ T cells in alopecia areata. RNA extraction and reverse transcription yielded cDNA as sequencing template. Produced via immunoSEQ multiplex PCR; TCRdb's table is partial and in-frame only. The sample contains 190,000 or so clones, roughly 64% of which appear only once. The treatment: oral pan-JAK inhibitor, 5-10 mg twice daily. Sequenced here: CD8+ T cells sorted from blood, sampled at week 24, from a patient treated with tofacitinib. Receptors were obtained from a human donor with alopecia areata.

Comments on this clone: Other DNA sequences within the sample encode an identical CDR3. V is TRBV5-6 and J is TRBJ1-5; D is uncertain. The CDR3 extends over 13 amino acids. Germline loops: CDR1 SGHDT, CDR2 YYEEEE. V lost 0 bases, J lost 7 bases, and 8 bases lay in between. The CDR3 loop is CASSLGVGQPQHF. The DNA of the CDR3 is TGTGCCAGCAGCTTGGGTGTGGGCCAGCCCCAGCATTTT.

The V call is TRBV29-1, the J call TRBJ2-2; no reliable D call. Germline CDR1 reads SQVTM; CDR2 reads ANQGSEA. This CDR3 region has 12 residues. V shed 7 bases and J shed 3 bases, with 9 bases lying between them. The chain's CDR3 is CSALWDTGELFF. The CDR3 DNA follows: TGCAGCGCCCTGTGGGACACCGGGGAGCTGTTTTTT.

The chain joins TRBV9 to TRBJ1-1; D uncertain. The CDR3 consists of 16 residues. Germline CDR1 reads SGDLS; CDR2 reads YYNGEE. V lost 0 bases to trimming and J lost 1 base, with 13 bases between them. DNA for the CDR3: TGTGCCAGCAGCGTAGAGGCCCCTGGCCCGAACACTGAAGCTTTCTTT. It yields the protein CASSVEAPGPNTEAFF.

The chain's CDR3 is CASSTGTSGPYEQYF. DNA for the CDR3: TGTGCCAGCAGCACAGGGACTAGCGGCCCCTACGAGCAGTACTTC. V and J are TRBV5-6 and TRBJ2-7; 11 nucleotides match TRBD2. The CDR3 totals 15 residues. V gave up 4 bases and J gave up 2 bases; unmatched junction bases: 5. Looked up from germline, CDR1 is SGHDT and CDR2 is YYEEEE. Variable domain in full (rest from reference TRBV5-6 and TRBJ2-7): DAGVTQSPTHLIKTRGQQVTLRCSPKSGHDTVSWYQQALGQGPQFIFQYYEEEERQRGNFPDRFSGHQFPNYSSELNVNALLLGDSALYLCASSTGTSGPYEQYFGPGTRLTVT.

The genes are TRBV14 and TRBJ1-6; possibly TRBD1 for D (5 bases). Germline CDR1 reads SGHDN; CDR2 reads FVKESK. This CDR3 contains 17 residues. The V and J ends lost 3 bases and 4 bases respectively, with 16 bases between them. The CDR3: CASSQMSTGGYNSPLHF. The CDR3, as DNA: TGTGCCAGCAGCCAGATGTCGACCGGGGGGTATAATTCACCCCTCCACTTT.

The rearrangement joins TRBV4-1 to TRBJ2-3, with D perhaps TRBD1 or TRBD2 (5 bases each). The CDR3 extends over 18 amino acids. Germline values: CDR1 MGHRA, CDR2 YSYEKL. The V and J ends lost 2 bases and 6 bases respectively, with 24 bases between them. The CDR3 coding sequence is TGCGCCAGCAGCCAACGCCTGATTATTTTGGGGGATCGGGATACGCAGTATTTT. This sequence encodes CASSQRLIILGDRDTQYF.

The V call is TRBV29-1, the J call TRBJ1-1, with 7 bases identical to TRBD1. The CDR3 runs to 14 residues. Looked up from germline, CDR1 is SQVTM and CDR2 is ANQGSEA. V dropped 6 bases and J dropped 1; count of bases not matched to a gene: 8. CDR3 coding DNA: TGCAGCGTGGGATCACAGGGGAAGAACACTGAAGCTTTCTTT. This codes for CSVGSQGKNTEAFF.

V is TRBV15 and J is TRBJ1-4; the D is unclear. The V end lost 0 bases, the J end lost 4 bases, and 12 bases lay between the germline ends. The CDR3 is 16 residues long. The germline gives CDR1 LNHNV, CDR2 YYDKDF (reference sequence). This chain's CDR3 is CATSRDRGQYNEKLFF. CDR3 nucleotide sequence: TGTGCCACCAGCAGAGATCGAGGGCAGTATAATGAAAAACTGTTTTTT.